This T cell receptor (beta chain) was profiled in a study of naive CD8 T cells in extremely preterm neonates. The repertoire was sequenced with immunoSEQ multiplex PCR; TCRdb's copy has only in-frame clones and lacks some. The sample consists of 20,000 to 30,000 clones, 70% to 90% of them appearing once. This clone was observed a few times. Antigen: not known. The same CDR3 arises from other DNA sequences in this sample as well. Findings and caveats of the study: Preterm neonate repertoires were significantly less rich by iChao1 than others. The authors flagged variable productive template counts in preterm samples. Compared with older groups, preterm CDR3s were shorter, with fewer N additions and less trimming. Shared CDR3 nucleotide sequences: preterm around 3%, term approximately 0.43%, children roughly 0.03%, adults around 0.0096%.

Samples were taken at extremely preterm deliveries at about 22-27 weeks of gestation. Live Annexin V-negative naive CD3+CD8+CD45RA+CCR7+ T cells were sorted. V lost 4 bases to trimming and J lost 0 bases; unmatched junction nucleotides: 0. The CDR3 sequence is 13 residues long. Looked up from germline, CDR1 is MNHEY and CDR2 is SMNVEV (reference sequence). The sequenced sample consisted of naive CD8+ T cells from cord blood. The J gene is TRBJ2-7, the V gene TRBV27; 7 nucleotides line up with TRBD1. The sequence was collected from a boy who was born preterm. In DNA form, the CDR3 reads TGTGCCAGCAGTTGGGACAGCTCCTACGAGCAGTACTTC. Protein product: CASSWDSSYEQYF.